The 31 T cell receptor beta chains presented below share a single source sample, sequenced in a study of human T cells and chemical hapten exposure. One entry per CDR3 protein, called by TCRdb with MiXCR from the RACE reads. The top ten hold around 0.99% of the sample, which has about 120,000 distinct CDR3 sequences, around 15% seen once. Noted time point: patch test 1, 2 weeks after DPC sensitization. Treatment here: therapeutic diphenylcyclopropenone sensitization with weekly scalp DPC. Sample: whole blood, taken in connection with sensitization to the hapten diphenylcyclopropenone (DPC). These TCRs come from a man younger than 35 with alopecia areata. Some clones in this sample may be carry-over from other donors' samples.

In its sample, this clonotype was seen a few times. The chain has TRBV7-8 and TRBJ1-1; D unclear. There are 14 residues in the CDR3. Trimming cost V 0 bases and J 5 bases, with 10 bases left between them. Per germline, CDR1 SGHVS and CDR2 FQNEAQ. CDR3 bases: TGTGCCAGCAGCTTAGCAGCCGGGATTACTGAAGCTTTCTTT. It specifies CASSLAAGITEAFF.

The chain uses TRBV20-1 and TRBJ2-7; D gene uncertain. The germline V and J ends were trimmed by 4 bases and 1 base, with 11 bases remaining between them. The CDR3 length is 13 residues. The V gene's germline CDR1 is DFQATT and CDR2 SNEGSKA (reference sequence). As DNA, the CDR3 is TGCAGTGCTAACTCCCCCGAGTCCTACGAGCAGTACTTC. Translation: CSANSPESYEQYF.

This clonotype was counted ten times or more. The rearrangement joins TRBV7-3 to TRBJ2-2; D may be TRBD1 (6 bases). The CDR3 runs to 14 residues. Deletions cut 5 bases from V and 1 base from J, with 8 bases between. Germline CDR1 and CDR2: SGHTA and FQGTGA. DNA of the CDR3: TGTGCCAGCAGCCTGGACAGGAACACCGGGGAGCTGTTTTTT. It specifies CASSLDRNTGELFF.

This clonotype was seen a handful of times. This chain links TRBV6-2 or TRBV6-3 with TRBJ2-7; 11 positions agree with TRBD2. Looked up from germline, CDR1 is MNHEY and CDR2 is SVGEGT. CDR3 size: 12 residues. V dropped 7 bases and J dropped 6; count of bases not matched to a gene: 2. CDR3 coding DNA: TGTGCCAGCACCGGGACTAGCGGCGAGCAGTACGTC. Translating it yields CASTGTSGEQYV.

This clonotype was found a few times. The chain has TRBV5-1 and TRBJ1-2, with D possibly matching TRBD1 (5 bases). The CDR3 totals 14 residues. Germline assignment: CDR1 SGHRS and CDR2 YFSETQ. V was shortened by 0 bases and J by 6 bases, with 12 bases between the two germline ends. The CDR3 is CASSLVAGEDGYTF. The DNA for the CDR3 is TGCGCCAGCAGCTTGGTGGCGGGGGAGGATGGCTACACCTTC. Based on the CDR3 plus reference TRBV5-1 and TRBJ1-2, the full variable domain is KAGVTQTPRYLIKTRGQQVTLSCSPISGHRSVSWYQQTPGQGLQFLFEYFSETQRNKGNFPGRFSGRQFSNSRSEMNVSTLELGDSALYLCASSLVAGEDGYTFGSGTRLTVV.

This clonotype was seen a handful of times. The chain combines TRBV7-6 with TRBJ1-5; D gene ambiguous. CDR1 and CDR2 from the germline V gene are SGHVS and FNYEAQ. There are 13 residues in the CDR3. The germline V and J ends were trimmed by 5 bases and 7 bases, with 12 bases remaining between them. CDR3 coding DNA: TGTGCCAGCAGCCCAGTACATCTCCAGCCCCAGCATTTT. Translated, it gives CASSPVHLQPQHF.

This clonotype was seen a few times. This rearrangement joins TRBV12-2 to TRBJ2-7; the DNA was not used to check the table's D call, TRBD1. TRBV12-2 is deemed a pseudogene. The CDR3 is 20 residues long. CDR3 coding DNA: TGTGCAAGTCGTAAAATGATAACCGGGACAGGGGCCCGTTTCTCCTACGAGCAGTACGTC. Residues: CASRKMITGTGARFSYEQYV.

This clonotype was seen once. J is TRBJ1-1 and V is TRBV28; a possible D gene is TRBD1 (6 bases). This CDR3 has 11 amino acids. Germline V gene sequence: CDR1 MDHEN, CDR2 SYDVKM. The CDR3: CVRHRDTEAFF. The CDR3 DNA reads TGTGTCCGCCACAGGGACACTGAAGCTTTCTTT.

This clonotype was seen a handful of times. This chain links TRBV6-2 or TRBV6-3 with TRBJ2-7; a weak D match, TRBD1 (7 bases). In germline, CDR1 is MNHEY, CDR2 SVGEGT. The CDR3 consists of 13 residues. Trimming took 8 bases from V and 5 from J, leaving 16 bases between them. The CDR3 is CASHLGGGDEQYF. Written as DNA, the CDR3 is TGTGCCAGCCACCTAGGAGGGGGCGACGAGCAGTACTTC.

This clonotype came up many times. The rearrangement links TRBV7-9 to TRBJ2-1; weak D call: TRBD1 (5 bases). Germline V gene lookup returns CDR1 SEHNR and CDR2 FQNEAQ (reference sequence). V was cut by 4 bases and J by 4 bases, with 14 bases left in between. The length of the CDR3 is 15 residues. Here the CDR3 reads CASSSGPGPYNEQFF. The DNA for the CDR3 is TGTGCCAGCAGCTCGGGCCCAGGGCCTTACAATGAGCAGTTCTTC.

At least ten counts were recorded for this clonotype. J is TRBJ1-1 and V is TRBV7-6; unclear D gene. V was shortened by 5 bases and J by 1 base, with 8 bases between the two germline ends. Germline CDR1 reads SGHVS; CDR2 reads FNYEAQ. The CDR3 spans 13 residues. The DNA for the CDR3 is TGTGCCAGCAGCAGCCATTCGAACACTGAAGCTTTCTTT. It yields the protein CASSSHSNTEAFF. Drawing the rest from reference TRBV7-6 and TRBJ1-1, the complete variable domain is GAGVSQSPRYKVTKRGQDVALRCDPISGHVSLYWYRQALGQGPEFLTYFNYEAQQDKSGLPNDRFSAERPEGSISTLTIQRTEQRDSAMYRCASSSHSNTEAFFGQGTRLTVV.

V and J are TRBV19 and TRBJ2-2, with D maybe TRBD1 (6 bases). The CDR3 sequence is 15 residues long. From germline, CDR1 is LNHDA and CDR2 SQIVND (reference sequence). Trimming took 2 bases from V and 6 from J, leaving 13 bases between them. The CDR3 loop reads CASSIRDRTAGELFF. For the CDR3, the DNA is TGTGCCAGTAGTATACGAGACAGGACCGCCGGGGAGCTGTTTTTT.

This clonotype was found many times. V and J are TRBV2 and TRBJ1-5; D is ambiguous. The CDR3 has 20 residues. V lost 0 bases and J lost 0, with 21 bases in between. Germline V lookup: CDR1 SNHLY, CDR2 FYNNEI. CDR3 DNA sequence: TGTGCCAGCAGTGAAGCGCTAAGATTGCTGAACAAAGATAGCAATCAGCCCCAGCATTTT. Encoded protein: CASSEALRLLNKDSNQPQHF.

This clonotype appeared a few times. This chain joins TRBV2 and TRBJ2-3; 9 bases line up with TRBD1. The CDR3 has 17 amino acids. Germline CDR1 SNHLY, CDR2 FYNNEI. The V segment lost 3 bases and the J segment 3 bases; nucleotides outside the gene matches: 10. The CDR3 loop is CASSEGPGQGATDTQYF. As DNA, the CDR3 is TGTGCCAGCAGTGAGGGCCCGGGACAGGGAGCAACAGATACGCAGTATTTT.

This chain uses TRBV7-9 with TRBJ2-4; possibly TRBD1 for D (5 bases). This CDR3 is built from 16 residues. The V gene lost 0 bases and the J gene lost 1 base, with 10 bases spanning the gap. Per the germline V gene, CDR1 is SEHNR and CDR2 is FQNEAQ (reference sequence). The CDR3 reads CASSLAGVGAKNIQYF. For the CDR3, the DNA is TGTGCCAGCAGCTTAGCAGGGGTTGGGGCCAAAAACATTCAGTACTTC.

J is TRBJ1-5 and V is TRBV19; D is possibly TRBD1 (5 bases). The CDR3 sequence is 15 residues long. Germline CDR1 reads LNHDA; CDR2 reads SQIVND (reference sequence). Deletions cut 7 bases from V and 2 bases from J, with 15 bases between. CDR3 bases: TGTGCCAGTACCCAGAGTGGGGGAGGCAATCAGCCCCAGCATTTT. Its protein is CASTQSGGGNQPQHF.

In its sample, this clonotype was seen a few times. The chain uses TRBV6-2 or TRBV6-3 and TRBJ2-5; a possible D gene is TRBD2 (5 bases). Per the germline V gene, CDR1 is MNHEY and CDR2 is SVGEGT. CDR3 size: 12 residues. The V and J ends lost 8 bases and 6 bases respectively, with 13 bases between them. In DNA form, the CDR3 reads TGTGCCAGCGAGGCGGGTTTGAAGACCCAGTACTTC. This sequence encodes CASEAGLKTQYF.

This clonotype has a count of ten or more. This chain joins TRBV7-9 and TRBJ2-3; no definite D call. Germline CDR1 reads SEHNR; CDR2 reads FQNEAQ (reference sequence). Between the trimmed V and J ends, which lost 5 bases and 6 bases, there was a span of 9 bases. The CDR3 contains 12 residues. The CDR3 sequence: CASSPHGDTQYF. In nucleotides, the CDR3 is TGTGCCAGCAGCCCACATGGCGATACGCAGTATTTT. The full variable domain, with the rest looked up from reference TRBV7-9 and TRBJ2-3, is DTGVSQNPRHKITKRGQNVTFRCDPISEHNRLYWYRQTLGQGPEFLTYFQNEAQLEKSRLLSDRFSAERPKGSFSTLEIQRTEQGDSAMYLCASSPHGDTQYFGPGTRLTVL.

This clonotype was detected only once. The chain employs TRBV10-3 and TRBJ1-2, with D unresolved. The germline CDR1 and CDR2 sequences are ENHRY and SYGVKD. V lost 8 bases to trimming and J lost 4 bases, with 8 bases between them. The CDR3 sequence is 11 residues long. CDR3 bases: TGTGCCATCGGGGAAACCTATGGCTACACCTTC. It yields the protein CAIGETYGYTF.

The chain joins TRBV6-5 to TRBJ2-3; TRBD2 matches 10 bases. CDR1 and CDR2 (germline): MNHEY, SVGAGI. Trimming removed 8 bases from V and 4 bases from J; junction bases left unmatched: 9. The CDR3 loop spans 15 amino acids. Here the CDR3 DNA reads TGTGCCAGCCGTCTTAGGCTAGCGGGAGCAGATACGCAGTATTTT. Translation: CASRLRLAGADTQYF.

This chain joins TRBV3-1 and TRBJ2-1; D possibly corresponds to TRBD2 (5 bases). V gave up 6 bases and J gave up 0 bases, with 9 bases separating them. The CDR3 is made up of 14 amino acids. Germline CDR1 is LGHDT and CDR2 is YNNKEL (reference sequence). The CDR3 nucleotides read TGTGCCAGCAGGGACGCGGGCTCCTACAATGAGCAGTTCTTC. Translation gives CASRDAGSYNEQFF.

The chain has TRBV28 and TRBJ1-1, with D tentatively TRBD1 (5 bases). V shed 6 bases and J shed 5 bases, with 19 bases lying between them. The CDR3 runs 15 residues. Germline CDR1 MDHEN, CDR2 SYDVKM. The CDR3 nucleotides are TGTGCCAGCAGACCCCTACAGGTCCCGAATACTGAAGCTTTCTTT. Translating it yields CASRPLQVPNTEAFF.

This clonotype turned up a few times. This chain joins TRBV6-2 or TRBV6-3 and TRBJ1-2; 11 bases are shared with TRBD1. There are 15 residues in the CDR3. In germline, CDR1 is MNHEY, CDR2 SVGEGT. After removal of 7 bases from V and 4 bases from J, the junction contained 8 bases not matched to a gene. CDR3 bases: TGTGCCAGCACCGACCGGGACAGGGGGACCTATGGCTACACCTTC. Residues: CASTDRDRGTYGYTF.

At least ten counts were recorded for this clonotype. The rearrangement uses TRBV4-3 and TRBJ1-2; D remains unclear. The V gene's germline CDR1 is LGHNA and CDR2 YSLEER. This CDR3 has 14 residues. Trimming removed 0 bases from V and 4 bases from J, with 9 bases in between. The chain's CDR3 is CASSQEMFLYGYTF. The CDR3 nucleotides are TGCGCCAGCAGCCAAGAGATGTTCCTCTATGGCTACACCTTC.

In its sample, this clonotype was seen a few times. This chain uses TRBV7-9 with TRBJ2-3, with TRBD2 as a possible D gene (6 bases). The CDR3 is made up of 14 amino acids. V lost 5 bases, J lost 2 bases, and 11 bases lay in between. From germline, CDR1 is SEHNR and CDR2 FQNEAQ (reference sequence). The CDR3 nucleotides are TGTGCCAGCAGCCCGGGACTGTCCACAGATACGCAGTATTTT. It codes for CASSPGLSTDTQYF.

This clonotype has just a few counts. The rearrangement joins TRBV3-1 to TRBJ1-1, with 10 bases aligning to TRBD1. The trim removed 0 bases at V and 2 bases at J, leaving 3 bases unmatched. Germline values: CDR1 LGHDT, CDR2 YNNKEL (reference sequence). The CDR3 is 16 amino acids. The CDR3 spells CASSQDGTGENTEAFF. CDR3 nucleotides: TGTGCCAGCAGCCAAGACGGGACAGGGGAAAACACTGAAGCTTTCTTT.

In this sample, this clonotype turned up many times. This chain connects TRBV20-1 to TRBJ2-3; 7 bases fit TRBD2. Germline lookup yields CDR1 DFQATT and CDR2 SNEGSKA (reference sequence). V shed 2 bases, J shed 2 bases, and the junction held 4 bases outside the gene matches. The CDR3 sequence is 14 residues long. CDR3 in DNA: TGCAGTGCTAGACCGGGACTAAACACAGATACGCAGTATTTT. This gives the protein CSARPGLNTDTQYF.

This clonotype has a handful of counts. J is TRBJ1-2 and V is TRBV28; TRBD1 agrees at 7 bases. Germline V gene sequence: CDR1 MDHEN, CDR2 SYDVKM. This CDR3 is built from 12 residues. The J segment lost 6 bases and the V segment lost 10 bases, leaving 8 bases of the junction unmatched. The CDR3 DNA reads TGTGCCACCGAACGACAGGGCGATGGCTACACCTTC. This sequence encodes CATERQGDGYTF.

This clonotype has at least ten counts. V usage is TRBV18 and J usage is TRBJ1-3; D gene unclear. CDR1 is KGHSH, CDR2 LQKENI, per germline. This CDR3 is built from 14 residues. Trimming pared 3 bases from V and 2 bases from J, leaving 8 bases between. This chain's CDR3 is CASSPAGTGNTIYF. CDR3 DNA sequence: TGTGCCAGCTCACCGGCGGGGACTGGAAACACCATATATTTT.

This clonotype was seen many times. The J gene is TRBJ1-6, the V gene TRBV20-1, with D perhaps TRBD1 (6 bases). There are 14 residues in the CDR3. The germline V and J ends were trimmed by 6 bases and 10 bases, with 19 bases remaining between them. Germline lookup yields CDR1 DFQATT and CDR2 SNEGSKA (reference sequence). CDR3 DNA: TGCAGTGCCTCCCCGGGACAAGGGACATCACCCCTCCACTTT. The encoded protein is CSASPGQGTSPLHF.

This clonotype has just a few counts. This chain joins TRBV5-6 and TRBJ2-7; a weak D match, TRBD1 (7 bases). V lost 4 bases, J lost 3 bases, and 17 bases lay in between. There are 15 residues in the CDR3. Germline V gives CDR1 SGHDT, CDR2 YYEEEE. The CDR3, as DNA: TGTGCCAGCAGCCTGCTGACAGGGAGGTACTACGAGCAGTACTTC. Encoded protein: CASSLLTGRYYEQYF.